One sample yielded the 25 T cell receptor beta chains listed below, sequenced in a study of blood T cell repertoires in COVID-19. The assay was immunoSEQ multiplex PCR, and TCRdb's table has in-frame clones only and misses some. The sample shows 200,000 to 300,000 clones, about 83% of them seen only once. Sequenced input: peripheral blood. These receptors came from a man aged 45 to 65 with acute or convalescent COVID-19.

The chain combines TRBV5-1 with TRBJ1-2, with no clear D. The CDR3 length is 12 residues. Germline V CDR1 and CDR2: SGHRS, YFSETQ. Trimming cost V 3 bases and J 7 bases, with 10 bases left between them. In DNA form, the CDR3 reads TGCGCCAGCAGCTCCTCGGTGGTTGGCTACACCTTC. It yields the protein CASSSSVVGYTF.

This rearrangement joins TRBV11-2 to TRBJ1-3; D remains ambiguous. The CDR3 extends over 17 amino acids. The germline V and J ends were trimmed by 1 base and 2 bases, with 15 bases remaining between them. The germline V gene encodes CDR1 SGHAT and CDR2 FQNNGV. The DNA for the CDR3 is TGTGCCAGCAGCTTAGTGGCAACAATCTCCGCTGGAAACACCATATATTTT. Translated: CASSLVATISAGNTIYF.

The chain links TRBV18 to TRBJ2-7, with TRBD1 as a possible D gene (6 bases). In germline, CDR1 is KGHSH, CDR2 LQKENI. Trimming cost V 5 bases and J 4 bases, with 12 bases left between them. This CDR3 region has 13 residues. The CDR3 here is CASSSGVGYEQYF. The DNA of the CDR3 is TGTGCCAGCTCATCAGGGGTGGGTTACGAGCAGTACTTC.

The chain combines TRBV5-1 with TRBJ1-2, with D hard to call. The CDR3 has 14 residues. Looked up from germline, CDR1 is SGHRS and CDR2 is YFSETQ. Trimming removed 2 bases from V and 3 bases from J, with 11 bases in between. The CDR3 loop reads CASSLAAEYYGYTF. The CDR3 bases are TGCGCCAGCAGCTTAGCGGCAGAGTACTATGGCTACACCTTC.

The chain joins TRBV9 to TRBJ2-3, with a tentative D call TRBD2 (6 bases). Trimming left V 2 bases short and J 2 bases short, with 9 bases between. Germline CDR1 is SGDLS and CDR2 is YYNGEE. There are 14 residues in the CDR3. In nucleotides, the CDR3 is TGTGCCAGCAGCGTCTGGACTAACACAGATACGCAGTATTTT. Its translation is CASSVWTNTDTQYF.

V gene TRBV10-3 combines with J gene TRBJ2-7, with 8 bases identical to TRBD1. Germline V gene data show CDR1 as ENHRY and CDR2 as SYGVKD. Trimming took 6 bases from V and 6 from J; bases not matched to a gene: 4. The CDR3 loop spans 12 amino acids. CDR3 loop: CAIRAGGGEQYF. Written as DNA, the CDR3 is TGTGCCATCAGAGCAGGGGGCGGCGAGCAGTACTTC.

This clone occurred once. The V gene is TRBV6-5, the J gene TRBJ2-3; 12 bases match TRBD2. There are 15 residues in the CDR3. After removal of 5 bases from V and 3 bases from J, the junction contained 3 bases not matched to a gene. From germline, CDR1 is MNHEY and CDR2 SVGAGI. This CDR3 reads CASSTSGGFTDTQYF. CDR3 nucleotides: TGTGCCAGCAGTACTAGCGGGGGGTTTACAGATACGCAGTATTTT.

The V gene is TRBV28, the J gene TRBJ1-2, with D possibly TRBD1 on 5 matching bases. The CDR3 spans 12 residues. V lost 7 bases and J 1 base, leaving 7 bases between the germline ends. Per germline, CDR1 MDHEN and CDR2 SYDVKM. The CDR3 bases are TGTGCCAGCAAGACAGATAACTATGGCTACACCTTC. Translated: CASKTDNYGYTF.

The gene calls are TRBV20-1 and TRBJ1-1, with unresolved D. The CDR3 is 14 residues long. Germline lookup yields CDR1 DFQATT and CDR2 SNEGSKA (reference sequence). V lost 3 bases to trimming and J lost 0 bases, with 11 bases between them. The CDR3 loop is CSASLRAMNTEAFF. The CDR3 DNA is TGCAGTGCTAGTTTACGCGCCATGAACACTGAAGCTTTCTTT.

The V and J genes are TRBV11-3 and TRBJ2-7; maybe TRBD2 (5 bases). There are 16 residues in the CDR3. Per the germline V gene, CDR1 is SGHNT and CDR2 is YENEEA. Deletions cut 0 bases from V and 2 bases from J, with 14 bases between. The CDR3: CASSLDRSLGAYEQYF. The CDR3, as DNA: TGTGCCAGCAGCTTAGATCGTTCGCTCGGGGCCTACGAGCAGTACTTC.

The CDR3 bases are TGTGCCAGTAGTTCCTACCTCCTCGGGGGGAGCTCTGGAAACACCATATATTTT. Translation: CASSSYLLGGSSGNTIYF. The rearrangement links TRBV19 to TRBJ1-3; D perhaps matches TRBD1 (5 bases). CDR1 and CDR2 (germline): LNHDA, SQIVND (reference sequence). V was shortened by 5 bases and J by 0 bases, with 20 bases between the two germline ends. CDR3 length: 18 amino acids.

The rearrangement links TRBV7-9 to TRBJ1-1; 8 nucleotides line up with TRBD1. Germline V gene sequence: CDR1 SEHNR, CDR2 FQNEAQ (reference sequence). The V and J ends lost 5 bases and 5 bases, in that order; junction bases with no gene match: 10. CDR3 size: 15 residues. CDR3 bases: TGTGCCAGCAGCCCTACAGGACAGGGTCTAACTGAAGCTTTCTTT. Protein: CASSPTGQGLTEAFF.

This sequence joins TRBV5-1 and TRBJ2-1, with D tentatively TRBD1 (5 bases). The CDR3 is made up of 16 amino acids. Germline assignment: CDR1 SGHRS and CDR2 YFSETQ. V lost 0 bases, J lost 3 bases, and 13 bases lay in between. The CDR3 nucleotides read TGCGCCAGCAGCTTGGCCCTAGGGGTAGGCTACAATGAGCAGTTCTTC. Translating gives CASSLALGVGYNEQFF.

This chain joins TRBV2 and TRBJ2-2; 9 bases match TRBD2. Germline CDR1 is SNHLY and CDR2 is FYNNEI. The ends lost 9 bases at V and 4 bases at J; junction bases unmatched: 6. The CDR3 is made up of 14 amino acids. The CDR3 region is CASLAGLFTGELFF. The CDR3 DNA reads as TGTGCCAGTCTAGCGGGACTTTTCACCGGGGAGCTGTTTTTT.

The rearrangement links TRBV18 to TRBJ1-3; TRBD1 is a possible D gene (6 bases). The CDR3 is made up of 16 amino acids. The germline gives CDR1 KGHSH, CDR2 LQKENI. V was cut by 1 base and J by 0 bases, with 10 bases left in between. The CDR3, as DNA: TGTGCCAGCTCACCACGGCAGGGGAGCTCTGGAAACACCATATATTTT. It translates to CASSPRQGSSGNTIYF.

V is TRBV5-1 and J is TRBJ1-1; the match to TRBD1 covers 7 bases. The CDR3 runs to 12 residues. Germline V gene lookup returns CDR1 SGHRS and CDR2 YFSETQ. Losses at the gene ends were 4 bases for V and 7 bases for J; bases not matched to a gene: 4. The DNA of the CDR3 is TGCGCCAGCAGCAAAGACAGGGTTGAAGCTTTCTTT. It is translated as CASSKDRVEAFF.

The chain's CDR3 is CASTSRDRGPGEKLFF. DNA of the CDR3: TGTGCCAGCACCAGCCGGGACAGGGGGCCGGGGGAAAAACTGTTTTTT. The chain couples TRBV28 to TRBJ1-4; 12 nucleotides agree with TRBD1. The J segment lost 8 bases and the V segment lost 7 bases, leaving 11 bases of the junction unmatched. Germline-derived CDR1 and CDR2 are MDHEN and SYDVKM. The CDR3 loop spans 16 amino acids.

The chain carries TRBV7-8 and TRBJ2-3; D perhaps matches TRBD1 (6 bases). This CDR3 has 13 amino acids. V gave up 0 bases and J gave up 6 bases, with 7 bases separating them. Germline assignment: CDR1 SGHVS and CDR2 FQNEAQ. The CDR3 here is CASSLAQGDTQYF. CDR3 nucleotide sequence: TGTGCCAGCAGCTTAGCACAGGGTGATACGCAGTATTTT.

This rearrangement joins TRBV9 to TRBJ2-1, with 8 positions matching TRBD1. With 3 bases clipped from V and 3 bases from J, the junction kept 5 bases outside the gene matches. The CDR3 runs to 15 residues. The germline gives CDR1 SGDLS, CDR2 YYNGEE. The CDR3 region is CASSASGTGYNEQFF. In nucleotides, the CDR3 is TGTGCCAGCAGCGCGTCCGGGACAGGCTACAATGAGCAGTTCTTC.

This clone showed up just once. The rearrangement joins TRBV5-1 to TRBJ1-1, with 7 bases aligning to TRBD1. The V and J ends lost 4 bases and 2 bases, in that order; junction bases with no gene match: 5. CDR3 length: 14 amino acids. Germline values: CDR1 SGHRS, CDR2 YFSETQ. The CDR3: CASSPWTGNTEAFF. DNA for the CDR3: TGCGCCAGCAGCCCCTGGACAGGAAACACTGAAGCTTTCTTT.

V usage is TRBV7-3 and J usage is TRBJ2-2, with TRBD2 as a possible D gene (5 bases). This CDR3 contains 14 residues. Germline CDR1 reads SGHTA; CDR2 reads FQGTGA. V lost 6 bases and J 1 base, leaving 9 bases between the germline ends. The CDR3, as DNA: TGTGCCAGCAGTTGGACTTGGAACACCGGGGAGCTGTTTTTT. It is translated as CASSWTWNTGELFF.

In this sample, this clone turned up a few times. The chain links TRBV30 to TRBJ2-4; perhaps TRBD2 as D (6 bases). V was cut by 5 bases and J by 0 bases, with 23 bases left in between. Germline CDR1 reads GTSNPN; CDR2 reads SVGIG (reference sequence). This CDR3 is 18 amino acids long. CDR3 sequence (DNA): TGTGCCTGGGCCCTAACCCTTGAGGAGGGGCTAGCCAAAAACATTCAGTACTTC. This translates into CAWALTLEEGLAKNIQYF.

The CDR3 protein is CASSLDQGASWYEQYF. For the CDR3, the DNA is TGCGCCAGCAGCTTAGACCAGGGGGCAAGTTGGTACGAGCAGTACTTC. This chain links TRBV5-1 with TRBJ2-7; the match to TRBD1 covers 8 bases. V shed 2 bases and J 4 bases; nucleotides not matched to a gene: 11. Germline V lookup: CDR1 SGHRS, CDR2 YFSETQ. This CDR3 region has 16 residues.

The V and J genes are TRBV18 and TRBJ1-1, with D maybe TRBD1 (5 bases). CDR1 is KGHSH, CDR2 LQKENI, per germline. The CDR3 spans 14 residues. Trimming shortened V by 6 bases and J by 2 bases, and 13 bases separated the two germline ends. CDR3 sequence reads: CASSPDTGNTEAFF. Here the CDR3 DNA reads TGTGCCAGCTCCCCCGACACAGGAAACACTGAAGCTTTCTTT.

The chain recombines TRBV19 with TRBJ2-3; D is ambiguous. The germline V gene has CDR1 LNHDA and CDR2 SQIVND (reference sequence). The CDR3 totals 13 residues. V gave up 0 bases and J gave up 8 bases, with 9 bases separating them. DNA of the CDR3: TGTGCCAGTAGTATAGAGACCCTAGGTACGCAGTATTTT. Translating gives CASSIETLGTQYF.